This TCR beta chain appears in the sequencing data of a study of shared clonotypes between healthy human individuals. Study-level background: Each donor's CD4 naive and CD4 memory cells filled three plates apiece, CD8 naive two, and CD8 memory one. Study-wide points: The donor pool, a small one, limited the genetic and exposure-history diversity represented. Richness estimates generally favored naive over memory subsets.

Per germline, CDR1 SGHNT and CDR2 YYREEE (reference sequence). V was clipped by 6 bases and J by 3 bases; unmatched bases: 8. The CDR3 spans 14 residues. The table came from immunoSEQ multiplex PCR; TCRdb's copy has only in-frame clones and leaves some out. This table has a few million clones, approximately 94% appearing once. Worth noting for this clone: Its antigen is currently unknown.

The receptor comes from a man younger than 35 in good health. J is TRBJ1-1 and V is TRBV5-4; 7 nucleotides match TRBD1. The sequencing sample was made of naive CD4+ T cells sorted from blood. Described subset: CD45RA+ positively selected. CDR3 in amino acids: CASTKTGDHTEAFF. The CDR3 bases are TGTGCCAGCACCAAAACAGGGGATCACACTGAAGCTTTCTTT.